This T cell receptor beta chain stems from a study of molecular identifiers for immune sequencing clone quantification (dated by TCRdb to 2016 to 2019). With respect to the entire study: For a replicate experiment, the RNA from either 20,000 or 100,000 naive CD8 T cells was divided into five aliquots, and four of those aliquots went on to sequencing. CD8 T cells were used in a methods study to benchmark molecular-identifier clustering-based TCR repertoire sequencing (MIDCIRS) and TCR RNA copy counting. Study-level results and caveats: Spiked-in Jurkat TCR RNA equivalent to a single cell was reported to be detectable even among 850,000 to 1,000,000 naive CD8 T cells. Naive libraries contained spiked-in Jurkat TCR RNA (more than nine copies' worth), which is not part of the donor repertoire. When barcode sub-clustering was omitted, TCR diversity was inflated by chimeric consensus sequences, with chimeras reaching as high as 47%. The sizes of highly expanded clones could end up underestimated when identical TCR molecules share a barcode. Modeling estimated 2.5 to 3 recovered TCR RNA copies per cell, compared with 9.5 to 10 by digital PCR, which implies 30% to 35% capture efficiency. In CMV-specific effector cells, over 99% of molecules were held by clones above 20 RNA copies, whereas under 1% of molecules were held by such clones in naive cells.

Libraries were built with PCR. Sequencing was carried out with an Illumina HiSeq 4000. Bulk TCR libraries were prepared as previously described, using TCR primers listed in Table S5. Total RNA was purified with the Qiagen AllPrep DNA/RNA kit. Before analysis, reads from multiple sequencing runs of the same library were pooled. On the authors' methods: Reads were retained only if the reads had an exact TCR constant sequence, and the retained reads were trimmed to 150 nt and grouped according to their 12-nt molecular barcodes. Reads in each barcode group were sub-clustered using a 15% Levenshtein threshold, and a quality-weighted consensus sequence was built for each RNA molecule. Non-functional sequences were removed, as were lower-count sequences one edit away from another. On the basis of fitting two negative binomial distributions, barcode sub-clusters with fewer than 20% of the maximum read count were discarded. The public sequencing data were trimmed at Q25 with fastp and processed into clonotypes with MiXCR by TCRdb, which kept only in-frame beta chains. Merged by CDR3 protein, the rows form single entries marked with the most common genes and DNA. Here the V and J calls rest on TCRdb's processing, not on the authors' analysis. In all, the sample holds approximately 59,000 distinct CDR3 sequences, and 18% of those were seen once. The biggest ten clones account for roughly 1.4% of the sample.

A remark on this clonotype: It lacks a known antigen. A read error may be the cause here, since a much bigger clone is one base away.

Libraries of naive CD8 T cells were built from anywhere between about 19,000 and 1,000,000 sorted cells, with 10%, 30% or 50% of the purified RNA used. Naive CD8 T cells, defined as CD8+CD4-CCR7+CD45RA+, were FACS-sorted into RLT Plus buffer on a BD FACSAria II. Nine to eleven TCR copies' worth of Jurkat RNA were spiked into roughly 17,000-1,100,000 naive CD8 T cell samples to test detection sensitivity. CD8 T cells were enriched with RosetteSep CD8+ T Cell Enrichment Cocktail and Ficoll-Paque, followed by ACK red cell lysis. Inclusive of the bounding cysteine and phenylalanine, the CDR3 is 12 residues long. Left in the record is the CDR3 DNA by itself, 36 bases read in frame from the first base.

This clonotype was sampled from a human donor in good health. Some libraries in this study had Jurkat cell RNA spiked in. The chain links TRBV12-3 or TRBV12-4 with TRBJ2-5; TRBD1 aligns with 7 central bases. The sequencing input was naive CD8+ T cells from blood, with Jurkat cell RNA spiked in. The cell subset or site label, as the study defines it: FACS-sorted CD8+CD4-CCR7+CD45RA+ naive T cells. This receptor carries the CDR3 CASSRDRQTQHF. The nucleotide sequence is given as TGTGCCAGCAGTAGGGACAGACAGACCCAGCACTTC.